This T cell receptor (beta chain) emerged from a study of blood T cell repertoires in COVID-19. At the level of the study: Spain, Italy and the United States supplied samples that represented acute and convalescent COVID-19. T cells, B-cell-depleted T cells, or PBMCs supplied cDNA or gDNA.

In the authors' methods: Researchers report that nucleated cell counts were estimated from reference gene primer amplification. TCRdb keeps only in-frame clones here, not all; method: immunoSEQ multiplex PCR. The V and J calls and clone size come from that table; D and trimming were worked out from the DNA. The sample yields about 65,000 clones, around four fifths seen once. This sequence was found in a human donor in a cohort sampled during active COVID-19. Specimen: peripheral blood.

The CDR3 here is CASSLGQGGNQPQHF. The CDR3 nucleotides are TGTGCCAGCAGCCTGGGACAGGGGGGCAATCAGCCCCAGCATTTT. This chain joins TRBV3-1 (or the pseudogene TRBV3-2) and TRBJ1-5; TRBD1 matches 11 bases. The J segment lost 2 bases and the V segment lost 4 bases, leaving 1 base of the junction unmatched. Germline loops: CDR1 LGHDT, CDR2 YNNKEL (reference sequence). CDR3 size: 15 residues.